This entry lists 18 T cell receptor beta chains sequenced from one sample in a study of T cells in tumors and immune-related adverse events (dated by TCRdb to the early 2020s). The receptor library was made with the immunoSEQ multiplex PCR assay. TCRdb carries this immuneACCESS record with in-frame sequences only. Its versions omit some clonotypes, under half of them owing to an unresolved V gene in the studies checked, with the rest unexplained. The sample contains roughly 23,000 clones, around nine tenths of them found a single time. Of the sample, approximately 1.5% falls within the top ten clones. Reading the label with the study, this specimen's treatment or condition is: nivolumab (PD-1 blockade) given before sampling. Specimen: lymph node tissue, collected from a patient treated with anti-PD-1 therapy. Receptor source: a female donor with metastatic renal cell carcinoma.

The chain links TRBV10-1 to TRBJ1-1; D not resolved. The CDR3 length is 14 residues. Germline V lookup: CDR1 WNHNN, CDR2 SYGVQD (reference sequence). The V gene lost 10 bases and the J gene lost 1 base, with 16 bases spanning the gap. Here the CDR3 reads CATRWGGPNTEAFF. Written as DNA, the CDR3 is TGCGCCACCCGCTGGGGAGGACCGAACACTGAAGCTTTCTTT.

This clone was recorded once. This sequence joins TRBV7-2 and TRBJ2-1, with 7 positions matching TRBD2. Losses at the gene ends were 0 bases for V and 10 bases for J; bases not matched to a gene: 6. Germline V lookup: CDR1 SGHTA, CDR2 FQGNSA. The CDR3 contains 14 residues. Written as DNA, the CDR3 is TGTGCCAGCAGCTTAGCGCTCTCCGGGGGGGAGCAGTTCTTC. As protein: CASSLALSGGEQFF. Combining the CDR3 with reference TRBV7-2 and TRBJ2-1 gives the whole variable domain GAGVSQSPSNKVTEKGKDVELRCDPISGHTALYWYRQSLGQGLEFLIYFQGNSAPDKSGLPSDRFSAERTGGSVSTLTIQRTQQEDSAVYLCASSLALSGGEQFFGPGTRLTVL.

The CDR3 DNA reads as TGTGCCAGTAGTATAGAAAGTCTAGCGGGAGGGCCTTGGGTTCCCCATGAGCAGTTCTTC. It encodes CASSIESLAGGPWVPHEQFF. The chain employs TRBV19 and TRBJ2-1; 12 positions match TRBD2. This CDR3 is built from 20 residues. V shed 0 bases and J 8 bases; nucleotides not matched to a gene: 17. CDR1 is LNHDA and CDR2 is SQIVND in the germline V gene (reference sequence).

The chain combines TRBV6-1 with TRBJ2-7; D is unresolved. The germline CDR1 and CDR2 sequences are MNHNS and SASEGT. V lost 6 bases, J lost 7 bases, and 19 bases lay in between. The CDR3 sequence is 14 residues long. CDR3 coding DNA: TGTGCCAGCAGCGGCCTAGGCCGTTACCAAGAGCAGTACTTC. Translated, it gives CASSGLGRYQEQYF.

The CDR3 sequence is CASSPPRDIRAGANVLTF. The DNA of the CDR3 is TGTGCCAGCAGCCCGCCCCGTGACATAAGGGCTGGGGCCAACGTCCTGACTTTC. The chain recombines TRBV7-9 with TRBJ2-6; D gene ambiguous. This CDR3 contains 18 residues. Per germline, CDR1 SEHNR and CDR2 FQNEAQ (reference sequence). V was shortened by 5 bases and J by 2 bases, with 19 bases between the two germline ends.

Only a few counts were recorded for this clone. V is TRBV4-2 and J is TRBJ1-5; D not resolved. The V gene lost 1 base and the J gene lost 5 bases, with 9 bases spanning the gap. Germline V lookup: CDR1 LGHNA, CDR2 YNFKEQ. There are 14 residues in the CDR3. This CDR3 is CASSQASTDQPQHF. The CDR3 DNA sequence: TGTGCCAGCAGCCAAGCGTCCACAGATCAGCCCCAGCATTTT.

CDR3 in amino acids: CASSVLNGETYEQYF. CDR3 coding DNA: TGTGCCAGCAGCGTTCTCAACGGAGAAACCTACGAGCAGTACTTC. This chain joins TRBV9 and TRBJ2-7, with D unclear. CDR1 is SGDLS, CDR2 YYNGEE, per germline. The CDR3 extends over 15 amino acids. The V end lost 2 bases, the J end lost 2 bases, and 14 bases lay between the germline ends.

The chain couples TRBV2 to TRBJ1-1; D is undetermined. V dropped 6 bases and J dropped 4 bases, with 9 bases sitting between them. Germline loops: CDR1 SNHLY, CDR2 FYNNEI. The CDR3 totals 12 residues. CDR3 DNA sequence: TGTGCCAGCAGAGGACTGAGCACTGAAGCTTTCTTT. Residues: CASRGLSTEAFF.

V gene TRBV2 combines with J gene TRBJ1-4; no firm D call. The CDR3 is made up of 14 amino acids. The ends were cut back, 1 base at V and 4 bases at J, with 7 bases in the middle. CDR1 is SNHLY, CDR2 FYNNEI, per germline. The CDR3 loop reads CASSEGSYNEKLFF. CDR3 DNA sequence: TGTGCCAGCAGTGAAGGCAGCTATAATGAAAAACTGTTTTTT.

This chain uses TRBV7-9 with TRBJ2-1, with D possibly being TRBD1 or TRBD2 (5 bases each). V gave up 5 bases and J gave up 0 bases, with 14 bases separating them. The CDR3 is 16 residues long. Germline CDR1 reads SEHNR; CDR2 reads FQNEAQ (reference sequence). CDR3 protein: CASSPPRGSSYNEQFF. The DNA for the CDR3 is TGTGCCAGCAGCCCCCCCCGGGGCAGCTCCTACAATGAGCAGTTCTTC.

The CDR3, as DNA: TGTGCCAGCAGGGGTGGGAGGGCCGGGTCAGATACGCAGTATTTT. It yields the protein CASRGGRAGSDTQYF. V gene TRBV6-1 combines with J gene TRBJ2-3; 7 bases align to TRBD2. With 6 bases clipped from V and 4 bases from J, the junction kept 10 bases outside the gene matches. This CDR3 spans 15 amino acids. CDR1 is MNHNS and CDR2 is SASEGT in the germline V gene.

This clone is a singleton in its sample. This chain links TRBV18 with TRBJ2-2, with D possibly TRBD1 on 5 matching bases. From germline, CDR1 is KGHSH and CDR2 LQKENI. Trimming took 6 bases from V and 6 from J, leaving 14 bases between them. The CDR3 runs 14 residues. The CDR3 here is CASSPDSTAGELFF. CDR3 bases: TGTGCCAGCTCTCCCGACAGCACAGCCGGGGAGCTGTTTTTT.

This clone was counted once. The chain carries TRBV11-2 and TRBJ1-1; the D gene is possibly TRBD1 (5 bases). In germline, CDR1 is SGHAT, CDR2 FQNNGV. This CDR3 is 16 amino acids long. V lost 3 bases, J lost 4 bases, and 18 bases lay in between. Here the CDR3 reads CASSLVAALGTTEAFF. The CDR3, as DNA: TGTGCCAGCAGCTTGGTCGCGGCGTTGGGGACCACTGAAGCTTTCTTT.

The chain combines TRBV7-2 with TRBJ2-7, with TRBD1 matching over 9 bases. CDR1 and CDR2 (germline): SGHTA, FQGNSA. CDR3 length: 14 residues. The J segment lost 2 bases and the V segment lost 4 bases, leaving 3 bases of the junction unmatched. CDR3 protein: CASSSDRGTYEQYF. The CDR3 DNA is TGTGCCAGCAGCTCGGACAGGGGTACCTACGAGCAGTACTTC.

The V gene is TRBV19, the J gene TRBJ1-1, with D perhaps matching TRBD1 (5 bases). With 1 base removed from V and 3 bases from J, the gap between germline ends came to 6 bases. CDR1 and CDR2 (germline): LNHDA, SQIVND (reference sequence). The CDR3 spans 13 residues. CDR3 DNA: TGTGCCAGTAGTATAGGAGGGGACACTGAAGCTTTCTTT. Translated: CASSIGGDTEAFF.

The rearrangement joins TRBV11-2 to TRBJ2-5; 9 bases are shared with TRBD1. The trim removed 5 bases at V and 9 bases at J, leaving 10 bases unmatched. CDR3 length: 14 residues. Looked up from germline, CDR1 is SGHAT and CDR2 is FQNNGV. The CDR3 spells CASSLQGAQEAQYF. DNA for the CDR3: TGTGCCAGCAGCCTACAGGGGGCGCAGGAGGCCCAGTACTTC.

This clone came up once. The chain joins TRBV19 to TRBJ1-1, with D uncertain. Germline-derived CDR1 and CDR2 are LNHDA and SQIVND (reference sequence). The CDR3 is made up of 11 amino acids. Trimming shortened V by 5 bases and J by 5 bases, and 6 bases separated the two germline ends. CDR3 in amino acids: CASSGATEAFF. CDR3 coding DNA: TGTGCCAGTAGTGGCGCTACTGAAGCTTTCTTT. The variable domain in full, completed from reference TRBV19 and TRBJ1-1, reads DGGITQSPKYLFRKEGQNVTLSCEQNLNHDAMYWYRQDPGQGLRLIYYSQIVNDFQKGDIAEGYSVSREKKESFPLTVTSAQKNPTAFYLCASSGATEAFFGQGTRLTVV.

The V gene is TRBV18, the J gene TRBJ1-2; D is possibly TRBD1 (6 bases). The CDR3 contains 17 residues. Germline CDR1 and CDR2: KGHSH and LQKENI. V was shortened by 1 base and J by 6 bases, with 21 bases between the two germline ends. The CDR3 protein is CASSPQGGAYMYDGYTF. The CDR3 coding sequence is TGTGCCAGCTCACCACAGGGGGGGGCGTATATGTATGATGGCTACACCTTC.